This TCR beta chain was documented in a study of response to subunit inactivated influenza vaccine. Whole-study results and caveats: Few new T cells, the authors suggested, are recruited by each seasonal influenza vaccination.

In its sample, this clonotype was seen many times. The antigen remains unidentified. TCRdb fed the RT-PCR reads into MiXCR, producing one record per CDR3 protein. The sample has about 700,000 distinct CDR3 sequences, approximately 14% seen once. This clonotype was sampled from a man aged 45-65 years who received an inactivated influenza vaccine. This material consisted of PBMCs from blood, taken less than 15 days before vaccination.

The CDR3 DNA reads as TGCGCCAGCAGCCAAGATCTAGCGGGGGGGCCTGTCGGCGGGGAGCTGTTTTTT. As protein: CASSQDLAGGPVGGELFF. This chain connects TRBV4-3 to TRBJ2-2; 12 bases align to TRBD2. CDR3 length: 18 amino acids. CDR1 and CDR2 from the germline V gene are LGHNA and YSLEER. Losses at the gene ends were 0 bases for V and 7 bases for J; bases not matched to a gene: 9.